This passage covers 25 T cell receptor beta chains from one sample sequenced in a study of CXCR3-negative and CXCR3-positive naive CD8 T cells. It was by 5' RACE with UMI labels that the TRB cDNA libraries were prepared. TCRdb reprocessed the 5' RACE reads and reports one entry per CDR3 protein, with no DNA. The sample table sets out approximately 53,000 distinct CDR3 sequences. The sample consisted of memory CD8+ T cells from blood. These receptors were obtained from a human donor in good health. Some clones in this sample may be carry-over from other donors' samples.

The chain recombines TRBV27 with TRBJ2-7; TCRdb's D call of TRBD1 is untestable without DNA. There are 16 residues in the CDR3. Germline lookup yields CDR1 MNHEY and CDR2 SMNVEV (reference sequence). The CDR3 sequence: CASRGFTGEGGYEQYF.

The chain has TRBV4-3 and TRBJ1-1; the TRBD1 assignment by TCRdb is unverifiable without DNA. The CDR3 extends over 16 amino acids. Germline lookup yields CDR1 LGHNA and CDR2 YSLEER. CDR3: CASSLSTGPLNTEAFF.

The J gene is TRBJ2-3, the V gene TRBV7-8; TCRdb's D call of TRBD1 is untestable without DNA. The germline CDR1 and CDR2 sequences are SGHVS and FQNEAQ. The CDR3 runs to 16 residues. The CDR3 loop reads CASSLVRQGHTDTQYF.

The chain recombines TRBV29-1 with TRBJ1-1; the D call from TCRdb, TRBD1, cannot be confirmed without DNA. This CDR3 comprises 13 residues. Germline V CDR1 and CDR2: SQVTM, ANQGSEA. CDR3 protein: CSVGGAVNTEAFF.

CDR3 protein: CASSLRRDEQYF. The chain is built from TRBV12-3 or TRBV12-4 and TRBJ2-7; TCRdb's D call of TRBD2 is untestable without DNA. The CDR3 is 12 amino acids.

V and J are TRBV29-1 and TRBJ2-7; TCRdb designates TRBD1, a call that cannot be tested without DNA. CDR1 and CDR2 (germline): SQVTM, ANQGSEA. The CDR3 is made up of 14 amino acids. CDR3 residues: CSVLALDRGYEQYF.

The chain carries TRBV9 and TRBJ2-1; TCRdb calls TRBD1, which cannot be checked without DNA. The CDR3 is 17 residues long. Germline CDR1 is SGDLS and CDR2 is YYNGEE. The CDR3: CASSGTGGFSSYNEQFF.

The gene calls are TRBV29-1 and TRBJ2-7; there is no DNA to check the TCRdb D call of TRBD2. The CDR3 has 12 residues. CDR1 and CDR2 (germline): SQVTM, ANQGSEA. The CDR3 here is CSVGLAGGEQYF.

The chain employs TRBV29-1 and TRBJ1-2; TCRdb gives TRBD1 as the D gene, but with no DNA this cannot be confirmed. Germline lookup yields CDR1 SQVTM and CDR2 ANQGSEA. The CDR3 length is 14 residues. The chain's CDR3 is CSVEEGDGDYGYTF.

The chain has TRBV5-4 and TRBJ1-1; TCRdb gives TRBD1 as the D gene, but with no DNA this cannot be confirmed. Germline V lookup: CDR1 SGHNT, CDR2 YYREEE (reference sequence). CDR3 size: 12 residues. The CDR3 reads CASSFRTAEAFF.

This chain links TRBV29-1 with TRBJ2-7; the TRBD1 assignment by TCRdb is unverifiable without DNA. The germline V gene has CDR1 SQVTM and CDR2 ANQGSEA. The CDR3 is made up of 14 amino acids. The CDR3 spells CSVDGTGGSYEQYF.

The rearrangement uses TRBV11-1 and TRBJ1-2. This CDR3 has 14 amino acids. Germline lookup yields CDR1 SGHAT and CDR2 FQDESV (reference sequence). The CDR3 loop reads CASSPVGRNYGYTF.

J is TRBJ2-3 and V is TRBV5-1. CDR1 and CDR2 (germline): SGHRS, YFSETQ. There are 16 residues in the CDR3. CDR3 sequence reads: CASSKRTVLRTDTQYF.

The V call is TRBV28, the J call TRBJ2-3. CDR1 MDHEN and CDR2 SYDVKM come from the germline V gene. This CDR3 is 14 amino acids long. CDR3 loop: CASSSVAGTDTQYF.

The CDR3 loop is CASTQWGSSTDTQYF. The rearrangement uses TRBV7-2 and TRBJ2-3; lacking DNA, the TRBD1 call made by TCRdb goes unchecked. Germline V lookup: CDR1 SGHTA, CDR2 FQGNSA. CDR3 size: 15 residues.

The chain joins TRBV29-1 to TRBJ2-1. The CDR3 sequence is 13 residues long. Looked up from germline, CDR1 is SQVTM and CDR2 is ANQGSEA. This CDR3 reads CSVEDLAAFEQFF.

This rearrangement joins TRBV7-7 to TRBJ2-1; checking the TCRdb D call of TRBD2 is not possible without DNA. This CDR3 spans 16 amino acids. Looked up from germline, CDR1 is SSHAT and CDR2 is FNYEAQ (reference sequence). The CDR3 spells CASSPLVGGERNEQFF.

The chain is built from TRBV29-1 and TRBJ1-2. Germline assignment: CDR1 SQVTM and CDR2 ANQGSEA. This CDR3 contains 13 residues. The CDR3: CSAPATSRGGYTF.

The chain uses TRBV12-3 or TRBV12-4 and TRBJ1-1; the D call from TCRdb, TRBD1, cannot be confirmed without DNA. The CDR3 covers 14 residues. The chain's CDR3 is CASSSGPLNTEAFF.

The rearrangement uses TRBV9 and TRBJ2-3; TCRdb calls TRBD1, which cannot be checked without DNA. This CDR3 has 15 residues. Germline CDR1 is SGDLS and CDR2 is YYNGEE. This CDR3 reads CASTNGGGSSDTQYF.

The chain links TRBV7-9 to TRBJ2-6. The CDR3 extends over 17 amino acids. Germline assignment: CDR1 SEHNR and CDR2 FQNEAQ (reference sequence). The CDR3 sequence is CASSLGTGSSGANVLTF.

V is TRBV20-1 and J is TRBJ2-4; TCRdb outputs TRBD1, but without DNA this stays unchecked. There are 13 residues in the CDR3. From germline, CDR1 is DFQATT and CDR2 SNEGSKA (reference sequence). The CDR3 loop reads CSTIARGPNIQYF.

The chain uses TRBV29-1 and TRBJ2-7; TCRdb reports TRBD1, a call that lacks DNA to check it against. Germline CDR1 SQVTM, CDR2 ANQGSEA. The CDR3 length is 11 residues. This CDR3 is CSVTVNYEQYF.

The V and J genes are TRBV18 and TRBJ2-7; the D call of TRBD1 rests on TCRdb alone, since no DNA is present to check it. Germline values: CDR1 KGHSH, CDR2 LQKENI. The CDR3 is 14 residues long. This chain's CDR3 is CASSPSYPPDEQYF.

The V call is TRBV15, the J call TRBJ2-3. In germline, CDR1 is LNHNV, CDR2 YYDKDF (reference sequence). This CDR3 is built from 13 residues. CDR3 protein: CATSRDLVDTQYF.